This paragraph reports one T cell receptor beta chain. What it binds is not known. Researchers report isolating at least 6 million PBMCs per sample. Samples each yielded at least 6 micrograms of total RNA. The CDR3 runs 12 residues. Trimming took 8 bases from V and 8 from J, leaving 13 bases between them. This sample is drawn from a study of blood T cells in healthy people across ages. Study-level findings and limits: Nothing was known about donor CMV status, and this possibly confounded expanded clonotype changes. Strongly correlated with naive T cell percentage was TCR beta diversity.

A sample-barcoded 5' primer and a J-beta primer mix were used in a second PCR of roughly 6 to 12 cycles. TCRdb itself ran the 5' RACE reads through MiXCR, one entry per CDR3 protein. Among some 800,000 distinct CDR3 sequences listed, 44% were seen once. This chain joins TRBV12-3 or TRBV12-4 and TRBJ2-1; D ambiguous. Sequencing used blood. The TCR comes from a man in his 60s in good health. The CDR3 reads CASGKFRDEQFF. CDR3 DNA sequence: TGTGCCAGCGGAAAATTCAGAGATGAGCAGTTCTTC.